The 32 T cell receptor beta chains below were found in one sample sequenced in a study of a mutant IDH1 vaccine in newly diagnosed glioma. Method: immunoSEQ multiplex PCR; TCRdb's copy keeps in-frame clones and lacks some. The table includes tens of thousands of clones, 65% to 80% detected once. The time point denotes: baseline, week 1 (first vaccination visit). Indicated treatment: pre-vaccination baseline after standard-of-care therapy. This specimen consisted of PBMCs, obtained from a glioma patient treated with radiotherapy, temozolomide or both. All receptors derive from a woman aged 35 to 49 with glioma.

This rearrangement joins TRBV7-6 to TRBJ2-5; the match to TRBD2 covers 7 bases. The ends lost 5 bases at V and 10 bases at J; junction bases unmatched: 13. This CDR3 is 14 amino acids long. The germline CDR1 and CDR2 sequences are SGHVS and FNYEAQ. The CDR3 spells CASSPPVNGRDQYF. The CDR3 coding sequence is TGTGCCAGCAGCCCCCCGGTGAATGGGAGGGACCAGTACTTC.

This clone was seen a few times. This rearrangement joins TRBV4-1 to TRBJ1-2, with a weak D call TRBD1 (6 bases). The CDR3 is made up of 16 amino acids. Trimming cost V 4 bases and J 4 bases, with 19 bases left between them. Per germline, CDR1 MGHRA and CDR2 YSYEKL. This CDR3 is CASSRQDRQHPYGYTF. In DNA, the CDR3 is TGCGCCAGCAGCCGACAGGACCGTCAACACCCCTATGGCTACACCTTC.

The V and J genes are TRBV7-9 and TRBJ1-2; D is unclear. V gave up 4 bases and J gave up 3 bases, with 6 bases separating them. The CDR3 loop spans 12 amino acids. Looked up from germline, CDR1 is SEHNR and CDR2 is FQNEAQ (reference sequence). CDR3 nucleotide sequence: TGTGCCAGCAGCTCTGATTACTATGGCTACACCTTC. Translating gives CASSSDYYGYTF.

This clone was recorded only once. V is TRBV5-1 and J is TRBJ2-7; 7 positions agree with TRBD1. Germline CDR1 reads SGHRS; CDR2 reads YFSETQ. The CDR3 loop spans 14 amino acids. J gave up 5 bases and V 3 bases, and 8 bases lay outside the gene matches. The CDR3 loop is CASSYPTGSDEQYF. CDR3 coding DNA: TGCGCCAGCAGCTATCCGACAGGGTCGGACGAGCAGTACTTC.

A few counts support this clone. The chain recombines TRBV7-2 with TRBJ2-3, with D perhaps assigned TRBD1 or TRBD2 (6 bases each). This CDR3 has 16 residues. Germline loops: CDR1 SGHTA, CDR2 FQGNSA. The V end lost 5 bases, the J end lost 0 bases, and 15 bases lay between the germline ends. In DNA, the CDR3 is TGTGCCAGCAGCAGAGGGGGGACTTCTAGCACAGATACGCAGTATTTT. This codes for CASSRGGTSSTDTQYF. The complete variable domain, with remaining parts taken from reference TRBV7-2 and TRBJ2-3, reads GAGVSQSPSNKVTEKGKDVELRCDPISGHTALYWYRQSLGQGLEFLIYFQGNSAPDKSGLPSDRFSAERTGGSVSTLTIQRTQQEDSAVYLCASSRGGTSSTDTQYFGPGTRLTVL.

The chain combines TRBV27 with TRBJ2-4; D may correspond to TRBD1 or TRBD2 (5 bases each). Between the trimmed V and J ends, which lost 5 bases and 7 bases, there was a span of 15 bases. Germline lookup yields CDR1 MNHEY and CDR2 SMNVEV (reference sequence). This CDR3 is built from 14 residues. CDR3 DNA: TGTGCCAGCAGTCCCGGGGACCCCGCGAACATTCAGTACTTC. Protein product: CASSPGDPANIQYF.

The chain joins TRBV7-8 to TRBJ1-5; no firm D call. The V gene lost 3 bases and the J gene lost 0 bases, with 6 bases spanning the gap. Germline loops: CDR1 SGHVS, CDR2 FQNEAQ. The CDR3 contains 14 residues. The CDR3 DNA sequence: TGTGCCAGCAGCTTTAGAGCTAGCAATCAGCCCCAGCATTTT. This codes for CASSFRASNQPQHF.

J is TRBJ1-1 and V is TRBV12-5; D perhaps matches TRBD1 (5 bases). The CDR3 is 13 amino acids. V lost 5 bases, J lost 5 bases, and 12 bases lay in between. Germline-derived CDR1 and CDR2 are LGHNT and FRNRAP. The CDR3 bases are TGTGCTAGTGGTCCCGGGGGGGGGACTGAAGCTTTCTTT. Translation gives CASGPGGGTEAFF. Full variable domain (remainder filled in from reference TRBV12-5 and TRBJ1-1): DARVTQTPRHKVTEMGQEVTMRCQPILGHNTVFWYRQTMMQGLELLAYFRNRAPLDDSGMPKDRFSAEMPDATLATLKIQPSEPRDSAVYFCASGPGGGTEAFFGQGTRLTVV.

The chain carries TRBV18 and TRBJ1-2, with a possible D match to TRBD1 (5 bases). CDR1 is KGHSH, CDR2 LQKENI, per germline. Trimming stripped 3 bases from V and 3 bases from J, with 14 bases between. The CDR3 runs to 15 residues. This CDR3 is CASSPDTGRDYGYTF. In DNA form, the CDR3 reads TGTGCCAGCTCACCGGACACTGGAAGGGACTATGGCTACACCTTC.

This clone appeared a few times. J is TRBJ1-4 and V is TRBV28; D perhaps matches TRBD1 (5 bases). Germline V gene data show CDR1 as MDHEN and CDR2 as SYDVKM. The CDR3 loop spans 15 amino acids. V shed 1 base and J shed 8 bases, with 14 bases lying between them. CDR3 DNA sequence: TGTGCCAGCAGTTTATCGACAGCAGGGAAGGAAAAACTGTTTTTT. As protein: CASSLSTAGKEKLFF. The full variable domain, completed using reference TRBV28 and TRBJ1-4, is DVKVTQSSRYLVKRTGEKVFLECVQDMDHENMFWYRQDPGLGLRLIYFSYDVKMKEKGDIPEGYSVSREKKERFSLILESASTNQTSMYLCASSLSTAGKEKLFFGSGTQLSVL.

The V call is TRBV5-1, the J call TRBJ2-3, with TRBD1 matching 7 bases. Germline CDR1 SGHRS, CDR2 YFSETQ. Trimming cost V 2 bases and J 2 bases; bases outside gene matches: 8. The CDR3 is 16 amino acids. In nucleotides, the CDR3 is TGCGCCAGCAGCTTTGCGACAGGGTTTCCCACAGATACGCAGTATTTT. Translating gives CASSFATGFPTDTQYF.

This clone was found once. This sample includes further DNA sequences coding for the same CDR3. V usage is TRBV9 and J usage is TRBJ2-2, with 10 bases aligning to TRBD2. This CDR3 spans 15 amino acids. Germline V gene sequence: CDR1 SGDLS, CDR2 YYNGEE. The trim removed 2 bases at V and 5 bases at J, leaving 3 bases unmatched. This CDR3 is CASSVASGGTGELFF. The DNA for the CDR3 is TGTGCCAGCAGCGTCGCTAGCGGGGGAACCGGGGAGCTGTTTTTT.

The genes are TRBV10-2 and TRBJ1-1, with 8 bases lining up with TRBD1. Germline CDR1 is WSHSY and CDR2 is SAAADI. The CDR3 spans 15 residues. V shed 5 bases, J shed 5 bases, and the junction held 10 bases outside the gene matches. The CDR3 protein is CASSYSQGARTEAFF. In nucleotides, the CDR3 is TGCGCCAGCAGTTATTCCCAGGGGGCGCGGACTGAAGCTTTCTTT.

This rearrangement joins TRBV30 to TRBJ1-1; tentatively, D is TRBD1 (5 bases). V was clipped by 0 bases and J by 6 bases, with 11 bases between them. Germline V gene lookup returns CDR1 GTSNPN and CDR2 SVGIG (reference sequence). The CDR3 contains 13 residues. The DNA for the CDR3 is TGTGCCTGGAGTGTACTAGGGACTTCTGAAGCTTTCTTT. Its translation: CAWSVLGTSEAFF.

CDR3 DNA sequence: TGTGCCAGTAGTATCAACCGGGACAGAAATCAGCCCCAGCATTTT. As protein: CASSINRDRNQPQHF. The chain carries TRBV19 and TRBJ1-5; 7 nucleotides line up with TRBD1. The trim removed 3 bases at V and 4 bases at J, leaving 6 bases unmatched. The CDR3 consists of 15 residues. The germline V gene has CDR1 LNHDA and CDR2 SQIVND (reference sequence).

This rearrangement joins TRBV30 to TRBJ1-5; D perhaps matches TRBD1 (6 bases). The germline CDR1 and CDR2 sequences are GTSNPN and SVGIG (reference sequence). V was cut by 5 bases and J by 0 bases, with 14 bases left in between. The CDR3 spans 15 residues. CDR3 amino acids: CAWSRGQISNQPQHF. The CDR3 nucleotides read TGTGCCTGGTCCCGCGGACAGATTAGCAATCAGCCCCAGCATTTT.

The chain joins TRBV4-3 to TRBJ2-1, with D tentatively TRBD2 (6 bases). Trimming pared 4 bases from V and 5 bases from J, leaving 12 bases between. CDR3 length: 14 residues. The germline V gene encodes CDR1 LGHNA and CDR2 YSLEER. CDR3 nucleotides: TGCGCCAGCAGCCCCAGCGGGCGAGACAATGAGCAGTTCTTC. This gives the protein CASSPSGRDNEQFF.

V is TRBV5-1 and J is TRBJ2-7; 7 positions agree with TRBD2. The CDR3 has 15 amino acids. Germline CDR1 reads SGHRS; CDR2 reads YFSETQ. The V gene end was trimmed by 3 bases and the J gene end by 3 bases; junction bases not matched to a gene: 9. The CDR3 region is CASSSGGTSSYEQYF. Here the CDR3 DNA reads TGCGCCAGCAGCTCCGGGGGGACCTCTAGCTACGAGCAGTACTTC.

J is TRBJ1-1 and V is TRBV30; D unresolved. Per germline, CDR1 GTSNPN and CDR2 SVGIG (reference sequence). This CDR3 comprises 12 residues. V dropped 0 bases and J dropped 6 bases, with 8 bases sitting between them. The CDR3 sequence is CAWSVLGAEAFF. Here the CDR3 DNA reads TGTGCCTGGAGTGTACTGGGCGCTGAAGCTTTCTTT.

The rearrangement links TRBV6-4 to TRBJ1-4; 7 bases map to TRBD1. This CDR3 has 15 residues. The J segment lost 3 bases and the V segment lost 4 bases, leaving 5 bases of the junction unmatched. Germline values: CDR1 MRHNA, CDR2 SNTAGT. CDR3 protein: CASSVSGQSNEKLFF. Written as DNA, the CDR3 is TGTGCCAGCAGTGTCTCGGGACAGTCTAATGAAAAACTGTTTTTT.

This clone showed up just a few times. The gene calls are TRBV19 and TRBJ1-2; D gene unclear. CDR3 length equals 10 residues. Germline values: CDR1 LNHDA, CDR2 SQIVND (reference sequence). The V and J ends lost 7 bases and 4 bases respectively, with 4 bases between them. CDR3 DNA sequence: TGTGCCAGTAAAGGCTATGGCTACACCTTC. It encodes CASKGYGYTF.

The chain has TRBV7-2 and TRBJ2-7; 12 bases line up with TRBD1. Germline-derived CDR1 and CDR2 are SGHTA and FQGNSA. The CDR3 contains 19 residues. V shed 2 bases, J shed 0 bases, and the junction held 11 bases outside the gene matches. CDR3: CASSLFPRDRGLSSYEQYF. The CDR3, as DNA: TGTGCCAGCAGCTTATTCCCTAGGGACAGGGGGCTAAGCTCCTACGAGCAGTACTTC.

The genes are TRBV7-9 and TRBJ2-7; D may be TRBD1 (6 bases). Germline CDR1 SEHNR, CDR2 FQNEAQ (reference sequence). The ends were cut back, 5 bases at V and 4 bases at J, with 9 bases in the middle. CDR3 length: 12 amino acids. The CDR3 DNA is TGTGCCAGCAGCGTTGGACAGTACGAGCAGTACTTC. Protein sequence: CASSVGQYEQYF.

This clone has only a few counts. V gene TRBV5-1 combines with J gene TRBJ2-7, with 15 bases identical to TRBD2. From germline, CDR1 is SGHRS and CDR2 YFSETQ. Losses at the gene ends were 0 bases for V and 4 bases for J; bases not matched to a gene: 2. This CDR3 spans 16 amino acids. Written as DNA, the CDR3 is TGCGCCAGCAGCTTGGGGGGGACTAGCGGGGGGTACGAGCAGTACTTC. Translated, it gives CASSLGGTSGGYEQYF. The whole variable domain, remainder taken from reference TRBV5-1 and TRBJ2-7, is KAGVTQTPRYLIKTRGQQVTLSCSPISGHRSVSWYQQTPGQGLQFLFEYFSETQRNKGNFPGRFSGRQFSNSRSEMNVSTLELGDSALYLCASSLGGTSGGYEQYFGPGTRLTVT.

This sequence joins TRBV25-1 and TRBJ2-5; D ambiguous. Germline V gene sequence: CDR1 MGHDK, CDR2 SYGVNS. The CDR3 spans 14 residues. Trimming removed 0 bases from V and 1 base from J, with 6 bases in between. The CDR3 is CASSEYATQETQYF. The CDR3 DNA is TGTGCCAGCAGTGAATATGCGACCCAAGAGACCCAGTACTTC.

The chain links TRBV5-1 to TRBJ2-5, with 8 bases identical to TRBD2. V shed 3 bases, J shed 5 bases, and the junction held 9 bases outside the gene matches. This CDR3 comprises 15 residues. Germline CDR1 is SGHRS and CDR2 is YFSETQ. DNA for the CDR3: TGCGCCAGCAGCTCGATGGGACTAGGTACGGAGACCCAGTACTTC. Amino acid sequence: CASSSMGLGTETQYF.

This clone has only one observation. The V call is TRBV6-5, the J call TRBJ1-1; weak D call: TRBD1 (5 bases). CDR3 size: 15 residues. The germline gives CDR1 MNHEY, CDR2 SVGAGI. Trimming removed 1 base from V and 6 bases from J, with 15 bases in between. The CDR3 loop is CASSYFGGRGAEAFF. CDR3 coding DNA: TGTGCCAGCAGTTACTTCGGCGGCAGAGGGGCTGAAGCTTTCTTT.

This clone has more than one count but fewer than ten. The chain employs TRBV11-2 and TRBJ1-5; TRBD1 might be the D (5 bases). Germline V CDR1 and CDR2: SGHAT, FQNNGV. CDR3 length: 14 amino acids. V lost 4 bases to trimming and J lost 3 bases, with 10 bases between them. The CDR3 DNA follows: TGTGCCAGCAGCTGGTACAGGCACAATCAGCCCCAGCATTTT. Amino acids: CASSWYRHNQPQHF.

This clone occurred once. The V call is TRBV5-1, the J call TRBJ2-7; TRBD2 aligns across 11 bases. V shed 6 bases, J shed 3 bases, and the junction held 8 bases outside the gene matches. Germline loops: CDR1 SGHRS, CDR2 YFSETQ. The CDR3 sequence is 15 residues long. The CDR3 DNA reads as TGCGCCAGCACCCCCATAGCGGGGGGGAGCTACGAGCAGTACTTC. Translation gives CASTPIAGGSYEQYF.

The chain has TRBV25-1 and TRBJ2-3, with 8 bases matching TRBD2. The CDR3 is made up of 16 amino acids. Unmatched junction bases numbered 6, after V lost 0 bases and J lost 4 bases. Germline CDR1 MGHDK, CDR2 SYGVNS. Here the CDR3 DNA reads TGTGCCAGCAGTGAATATAGTCGGGGGGGCCCAGATACGCAGTATTTT. This translates into CASSEYSRGGPDTQYF.

V and J are TRBV6-6 and TRBJ1-1; weak D call: TRBD1 (6 bases). The germline gives CDR1 MNHNY, CDR2 SVGAGI (reference sequence). V was pared by 4 bases and J by 0 bases, with 12 bases between. The CDR3 covers 15 residues. The CDR3 bases are TGTGCCAGCAGTTTGGACAGACTCATGAACACTGAAGCTTTCTTT. Translated, it gives CASSLDRLMNTEAFF.

This chain uses TRBV5-1 with TRBJ2-1, with 12 positions matching TRBD2. The CDR3 has 15 residues. Trimming at V came to 5 bases and at J to 5 bases, leaving 5 bases not matched to a gene. Germline V gene lookup returns CDR1 SGHRS and CDR2 YFSETQ. Written as DNA, the CDR3 is TGCGCCAGCAGTTCCGCTAGCGGGGGGGACAATGAGCAGTTCTTC. Residues: CASSSASGGDNEQFF.